The rows below give T cell receptor beta chains drawn from one sample of a study of T cell changes during pregnancy in multiple sclerosis. TCRdb's table, derived via immunoSEQ multiplex PCR, lists solely in-frame clones and lacks some. The sample consists of about 38,000 clones, about nine tenths of them appearing once. The sample consisted of CD4+ T cells from peripheral blood mononuclear cells, taken after pregnancy. The receptors were sampled from a female donor in good health, enrolled as a control in a pregnancy study. The CDR3 runs from the conserved cysteine through the conserved F or W. The D gene is left open where the match is weak. Size is stated for part of the rows, as once, few or many counts, or as a class when the clone is expanded.

d_call: TRBD1; clone_size: .; v_call: TRBV11-3; j_call: TRBJ1-3; cdr3_aa: CASSLRGTDSGNTIYF; cdr3_nt: TGTGCCAGCAGCTTGAGGGGGACAGATAGTGGAAACACCATATATTTT
d_call: .; clone_size: .; v_call: TRBV29-1; j_call: TRBJ1-1; cdr3_aa: CSTDGGGSTEAFF; cdr3_nt: TGCAGCACTGATGGGGGCGGGAGCACTGAAGCTTTCTTT
d_call: .; clone_size: .; v_call: TRBV4-1; j_call: TRBJ2-4; cdr3_aa: CASSQETAVAKNIQYF; cdr3_nt: TGCGCCAGCAGCCAAGAAACCGCAGTAGCCAAAAACATTCAGTACTTC
d_call: .; clone_size: .; v_call: TRBV2; j_call: TRBJ1-6; cdr3_aa: CASSARASSYNSPLHF; cdr3_nt: TGTGCCAGCAGTGCCAGGGCGAGCTCCTATAATTCACCCCTCCACTTT
d_call: .; clone_size: .; v_call: TRBV30; j_call: TRBJ2-3; cdr3_aa: CAWGGLPRGTQYF; cdr3_nt: TGTGCCTGGGGGGGACTCCCCCGCGGTACGCAGTATTTT
d_call: TRBD2; clone_size: .; v_call: TRBV27; j_call: TRBJ2-1; cdr3_aa: CASSRLAGGDNEQFF; cdr3_nt: TGTGCCAGCAGTCGACTAGCGGGAGGGGACAATGAGCAGTTCTTC
d_call: TRBD2; clone_size: .; v_call: TRBV14; j_call: TRBJ2-7; cdr3_aa: CASSPLAGGFYEQYF; cdr3_nt: TGTGCCAGCAGCCCTTTAGCGGGAGGGTTCTACGAGCAGTACTTC
d_call: .; clone_size: .; v_call: TRBV7-2; j_call: TRBJ1-5; cdr3_aa: CASSFAGTGTNQPQHF; cdr3_nt: TGTGCCAGCAGCTTCGCTGGAACAGGGACAAATCAGCCCCAGCATTTT
d_call: TRBD1; clone_size: .; v_call: TRBV28; j_call: TRBJ1-1; cdr3_aa: CASSLTGWKDTEAFF; cdr3_nt: TGTGCCAGCAGTCTGACAGGGTGGAAGGACACTGAAGCTTTCTTT
d_call: .; clone_size: .; v_call: TRBV29-1; j_call: TRBJ2-7; cdr3_aa: CSVSLDSYEQYF; cdr3_nt: TGCAGCGTAAGTCTAGACTCCTACGAGCAGTACTTC
d_call: TRBD1; clone_size: .; v_call: TRBV19; j_call: TRBJ1-4; cdr3_aa: CASSARGQGATNEKLFF; cdr3_nt: TGTGCCAGTAGTGCCCGGGGACAGGGGGCAACTAATGAAAAACTGTTTTTT
d_call: .; clone_size: .; v_call: TRBV6-4; j_call: TRBJ2-3; cdr3_aa: CASSPLGGGTDTQYF; cdr3_nt: TGTGCCAGCAGCCCACTGGGCGGGGGCACAGATACGCAGTATTTT
d_call: .; clone_size: few; v_call: TRBV29-1; j_call: TRBJ2-7; cdr3_aa: CSVESGSEQYF; cdr3_nt: TGCAGCGTTGAATCAGGGTCCGAGCAGTACTTC
d_call: TRBD2; clone_size: .; v_call: TRBV6-5; j_call: TRBJ2-1; cdr3_aa: CASSLLSGGHYNEQFF; cdr3_nt: TGTGCCAGCAGTTTACTTAGCGGGGGCCATTACAATGAGCAGTTCTTC
d_call: .; clone_size: once; v_call: TRBV7-2; j_call: TRBJ2-7; cdr3_aa: CASSLGGGRRTYEQYF; cdr3_nt: TGTGCCAGCAGCTTAGGGGGGGGCAGAAGAACCTACGAGCAGTACTTC
d_call: TRBD2; clone_size: once; v_call: TRBV19; j_call: TRBJ2-2; cdr3_aa: CASSILAGVGTGELFF; cdr3_nt: TGTGCCAGTAGTATTCTGGCGGGAGTGGGAACCGGGGAGCTGTTTTTT
d_call: TRBD1; clone_size: .; v_call: TRBV11-2; j_call: TRBJ1-3; cdr3_aa: CASWTGGTFSGNTIYF; cdr3_nt: TGTGCCAGCTGGACAGGGGGTACTTTCTCTGGAAACACCATATATTTT
d_call: TRBD1; clone_size: .; v_call: TRBV30; j_call: TRBJ1-3; cdr3_aa: CAWSWTGVLSGNTIYF; cdr3_nt: TGTGCCTGGAGTTGGACAGGGGTTCTCTCTGGAAACACCATATATTTT
d_call: .; clone_size: .; v_call: TRBV30; j_call: TRBJ1-2; cdr3_aa: CAWSYGEAYGYTF; cdr3_nt: TGTGCCTGGAGTTATGGAGAGGCCTATGGCTACACCTTC
d_call: TRBD2; clone_size: once; v_call: TRBV7-9; j_call: TRBJ2-7; cdr3_aa: CASSFPERGNYEQYF; cdr3_nt: TGTGCCAGCAGCTTCCCCGAGCGGGGGAACTACGAGCAGTACTTC
d_call: TRBD1; clone_size: .; v_call: TRBV19; j_call: TRBJ2-5; cdr3_aa: CASSISGRGQGHETQYF; cdr3_nt: TGTGCCAGTAGTATATCAGGCCGGGGACAGGGCCACGAGACCCAGTACTTC
d_call: TRBD1; clone_size: once; v_call: TRBV9; j_call: TRBJ1-6; cdr3_aa: CASSVLTGANSPLHF; cdr3_nt: TGTGCCAGCAGCGTCCTGACAGGGGCGAACTCACCCCTCCACTTT
d_call: .; clone_size: once; v_call: TRBV10-3; j_call: TRBJ2-3; cdr3_aa: CAITPGLATDTQYF; cdr3_nt: TGTGCCATTACCCCGGGACTCGCCACAGATACGCAGTATTTT
d_call: .; clone_size: .; v_call: TRBV11-2; j_call: TRBJ2-2; cdr3_aa: CASSSLRGGGYTGELFF; cdr3_nt: TGTGCCAGCAGTTCGCTTCGAGGCGGGGGCTACACCGGGGAGCTGTTTTTT
d_call: TRBD2; clone_size: .; v_call: TRBV5-1; j_call: TRBJ2-7; cdr3_aa: CASSLEAGETYEQYF; cdr3_nt: TGCGCCAGCAGCTTGGAAGCGGGGGAGACCTACGAGCAGTACTTC
d_call: .; clone_size: .; v_call: TRBV27; j_call: TRBJ1-3; cdr3_aa: CASSWNRESSGNTIYF; cdr3_nt: TGTGCCAGCAGTTGGAACAGGGAATCCTCTGGAAACACCATATATTTT
d_call: .; clone_size: .; v_call: TRBV6-1; j_call: TRBJ2-3; cdr3_aa: CASSLLSQYF; cdr3_nt: TGTGCCAGCAGCCTCTTGTCGCAGTATTTT
d_call: TRBD1; clone_size: .; v_call: TRBV6-5; j_call: TRBJ1-1; cdr3_aa: CASSSRQGPTEAFF; cdr3_nt: TGTGCCAGCAGTTCACGACAGGGCCCTACTGAAGCTTTCTTT
d_call: TRBD1; clone_size: once; v_call: TRBV28; j_call: TRBJ2-7; cdr3_aa: CASSFIGGLYEQYF; cdr3_nt: TGTGCCAGCAGTTTTATAGGGGGCCTGTACGAGCAGTACTTC
d_call: .; clone_size: once; v_call: TRBV5-4; j_call: TRBJ1-1; cdr3_aa: CASSGRGGPTTEAFF; cdr3_nt: TGTGCCAGCAGCGGACGAGGGGGACCGACGACTGAAGCTTTCTTT
d_call: .; clone_size: once; v_call: TRBV19; j_call: TRBJ1-5; cdr3_aa: CASIPVGGSNQPQHF; cdr3_nt: TGTGCCAGTATCCCGGTAGGGGGTAGCAATCAGCCCCAGCATTTT
d_call: .; clone_size: once; v_call: TRBV5-8; j_call: TRBJ1-2; cdr3_aa: CASSLDGGRKGYTF; cdr3_nt: TGTGCCAGCAGCTTGGACGGAGGGAGGAAGGGCTACACCTTC
d_call: .; clone_size: .; v_call: TRBV27; j_call: TRBJ2-6; cdr3_aa: CASSSRLRMANVLTF; cdr3_nt: TGTGCCAGCAGCTCTCGACTCCGGATGGCCAACGTCCTGACTTTC
d_call: TRBD2; clone_size: .; v_call: TRBV5-5; j_call: TRBJ2-1; cdr3_aa: CASSWGPSGGPSSYNEQFF; cdr3_nt: TGTGCCAGCAGCTGGGGGCCTAGCGGGGGTCCGAGCTCCTACAATGAGCAGTTCTTC
d_call: .; clone_size: .; v_call: TRBV7-2; j_call: TRBJ1-1; cdr3_aa: CASSLSRTEAFF; cdr3_nt: TGTGCCAGCAGCTTAAGCCGGACTGAAGCTTTCTTT
d_call: .; clone_size: .; v_call: TRBV19; j_call: TRBJ1-2; cdr3_aa: CASTSWGDDYTF; cdr3_nt: TGTGCCAGTACAAGCTGGGGGGATGACTACACCTTC
d_call: .; clone_size: .; v_call: TRBV4-2; j_call: TRBJ1-2; cdr3_aa: CASSQDLGEGEYGYTF; cdr3_nt: TGTGCCAGCAGCCAAGACCTCGGGGAGGGCGAGTATGGCTACACCTTC
d_call: .; clone_size: .; v_call: TRBV30; j_call: TRBJ1-5; cdr3_aa: CGVQGSLGQPQHF; cdr3_nt: TGTGGCGTGCAGGGGTCCCTCGGACAGCCCCAGCATTTT
d_call: .; clone_size: .; v_call: TRBV7-2; j_call: TRBJ1-2; cdr3_aa: CASSLVGGGYTF; cdr3_nt: TGTGCCAGCAGCTTAGTCGGGGGTGGCTACACCTTC
d_call: .; clone_size: .; v_call: TRBV29-1; j_call: TRBJ1-5; cdr3_aa: CSVAGAGNQPQHF; cdr3_nt: TGCAGCGTTGCGGGAGCCGGCAATCAGCCCCAGCATTTT
d_call: TRBD1; clone_size: .; v_call: TRBV11-2; j_call: TRBJ2-7; cdr3_aa: CASSSTGGPYEQYF; cdr3_nt: TGTGCCAGCAGCTCCACAGGGGGCCCCTACGAGCAGTACTTC
d_call: .; clone_size: .; v_call: TRBV25-1; j_call: TRBJ1-1; cdr3_aa: CASTSNTEAFF; cdr3_nt: TGTGCCAGCACCAGTAACACTGAAGCTTTCTTT
d_call: TRBD2; clone_size: .; v_call: TRBV5-1; j_call: TRBJ2-7; cdr3_aa: CASTIESGTRTYEQYF; cdr3_nt: TGCGCCTCCACCATCGAGAGCGGGACTAGGACCTACGAGCAGTACTTC
d_call: .; clone_size: .; v_call: TRBV7-9; j_call: TRBJ1-2; cdr3_aa: CASSLARATNYGYTF; cdr3_nt: TGTGCCAGCAGCTTAGCACGAGCAACTAACTATGGCTACACCTTC
d_call: TRBD1; clone_size: .; v_call: TRBV27; j_call: TRBJ1-2; cdr3_aa: CASSLSAQGAIGYTF; cdr3_nt: TGTGCCAGCAGTTTATCCGCACAGGGGGCGATTGGCTACACCTTC
d_call: TRBD2; clone_size: .; v_call: TRBV7-7; j_call: TRBJ2-3; cdr3_aa: CASSVGLAGGDTQYF; cdr3_nt: TGTGCCAGCAGCGTCGGACTAGCGGGAGGAGATACGCAGTATTTT
d_call: TRBD1; clone_size: .; v_call: TRBV2; j_call: TRBJ1-1; cdr3_aa: CASSPGQRMNTEAFF; cdr3_nt: TGTGCCAGCAGCCCGGGACAGCGGATGAACACTGAAGCTTTCTTT
d_call: .; clone_size: .; v_call: TRBV4-1; j_call: TRBJ1-5; cdr3_aa: CASSHDPGNSNQPQHF; cdr3_nt: TGCGCCAGCAGCCATGATCCAGGGAATAGCAATCAGCCCCAGCATTTT
d_call: .; clone_size: few; v_call: TRBV10-3; j_call: TRBJ1-2; cdr3_aa: CAISGDSVGYTF; cdr3_nt: TGTGCCATCAGTGGAGACAGTGTCGGCTACACCTTC